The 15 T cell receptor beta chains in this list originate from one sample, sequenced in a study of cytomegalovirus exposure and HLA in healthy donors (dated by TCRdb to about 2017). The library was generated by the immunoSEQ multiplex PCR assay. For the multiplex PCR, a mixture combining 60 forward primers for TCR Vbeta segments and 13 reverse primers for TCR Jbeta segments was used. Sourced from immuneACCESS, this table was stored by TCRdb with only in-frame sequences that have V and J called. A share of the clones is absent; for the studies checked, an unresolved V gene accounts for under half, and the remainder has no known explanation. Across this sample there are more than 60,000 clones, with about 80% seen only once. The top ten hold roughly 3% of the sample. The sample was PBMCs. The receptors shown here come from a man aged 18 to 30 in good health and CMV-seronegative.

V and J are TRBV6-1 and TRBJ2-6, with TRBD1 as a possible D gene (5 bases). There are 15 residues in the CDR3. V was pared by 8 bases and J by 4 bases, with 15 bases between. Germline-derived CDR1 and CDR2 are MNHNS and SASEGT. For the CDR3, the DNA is TGTGCCAGCTATATTCAGGACACCGGGGCCAACGTCCTGACTTTC. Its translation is CASYIQDTGANVLTF.

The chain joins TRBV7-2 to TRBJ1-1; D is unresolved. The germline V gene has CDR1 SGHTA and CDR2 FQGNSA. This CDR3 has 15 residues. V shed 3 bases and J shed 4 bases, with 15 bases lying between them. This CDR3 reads CASSFSSRGTTEAFF. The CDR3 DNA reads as TGTGCCAGCAGCTTCTCCTCTCGGGGTACCACTGAAGCTTTCTTT.

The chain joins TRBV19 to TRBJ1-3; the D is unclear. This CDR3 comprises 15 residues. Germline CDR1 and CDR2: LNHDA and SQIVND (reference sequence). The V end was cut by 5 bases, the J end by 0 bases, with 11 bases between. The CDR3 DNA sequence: TGTGCCAGTAGTCCGCAGGTGGACTCTGGAAACACCATATATTTT. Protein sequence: CASSPQVDSGNTIYF.

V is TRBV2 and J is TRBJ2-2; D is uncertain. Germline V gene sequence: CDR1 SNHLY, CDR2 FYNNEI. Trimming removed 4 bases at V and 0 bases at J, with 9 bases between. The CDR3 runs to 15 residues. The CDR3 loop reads CASSGHAANTGELFF. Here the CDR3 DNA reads TGTGCCAGCAGTGGACACGCCGCGAACACCGGGGAGCTGTTTTTT.

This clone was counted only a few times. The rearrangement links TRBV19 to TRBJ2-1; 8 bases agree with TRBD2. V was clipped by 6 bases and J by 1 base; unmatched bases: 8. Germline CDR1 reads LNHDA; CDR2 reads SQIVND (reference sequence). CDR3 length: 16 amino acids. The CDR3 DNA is TGTGCCAGTAGCGTCCTACTAGCGGTTTCCTACAATGAGCAGTTCTTC. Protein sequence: CASSVLLAVSYNEQFF.

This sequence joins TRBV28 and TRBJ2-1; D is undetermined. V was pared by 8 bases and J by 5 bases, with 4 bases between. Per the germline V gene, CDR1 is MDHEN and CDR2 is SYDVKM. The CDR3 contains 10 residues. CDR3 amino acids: CASGDNEQFF. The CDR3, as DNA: TGTGCCAGCGGAGACAATGAGCAGTTCTTC. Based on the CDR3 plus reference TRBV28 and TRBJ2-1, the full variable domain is DVKVTQSSRYLVKRTGEKVFLECVQDMDHENMFWYRQDPGLGLRLIYFSYDVKMKEKGDIPEGYSVSREKKERFSLILESASTNQTSMYLCASGDNEQFFGPGTRLTVL.

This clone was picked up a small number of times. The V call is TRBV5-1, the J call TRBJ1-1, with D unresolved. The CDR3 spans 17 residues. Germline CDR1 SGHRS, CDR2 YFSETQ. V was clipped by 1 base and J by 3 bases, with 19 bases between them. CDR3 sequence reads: CASSLWAPWGGDTEAFF. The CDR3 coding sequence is TGCGCCAGCAGCTTGTGGGCCCCCTGGGGAGGCGACACTGAAGCTTTCTTT.

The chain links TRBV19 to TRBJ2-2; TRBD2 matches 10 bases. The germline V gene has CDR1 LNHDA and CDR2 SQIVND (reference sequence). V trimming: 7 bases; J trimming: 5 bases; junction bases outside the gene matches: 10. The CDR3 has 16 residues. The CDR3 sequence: CASTPHVAGGTGELFF. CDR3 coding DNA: TGTGCCAGTACCCCCCATGTAGCGGGGGGAACCGGGGAGCTGTTTTTT.

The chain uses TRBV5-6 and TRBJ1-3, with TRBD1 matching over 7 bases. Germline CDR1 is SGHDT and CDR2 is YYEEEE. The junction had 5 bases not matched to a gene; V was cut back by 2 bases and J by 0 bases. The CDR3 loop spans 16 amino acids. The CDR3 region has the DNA TGTGCCAGCAGCTTATTGGACAGGTTCTCTGGAAACACCATATATTTT. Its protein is CASSLLDRFSGNTIYF.

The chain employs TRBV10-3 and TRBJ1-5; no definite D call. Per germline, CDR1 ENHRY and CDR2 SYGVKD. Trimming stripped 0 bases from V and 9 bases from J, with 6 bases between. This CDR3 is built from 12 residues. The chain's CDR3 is CAISESGGPQHF. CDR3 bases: TGTGCCATCAGTGAGTCGGGAGGGCCCCAGCATTTT.

The CDR3 reads CASSSGQGYYGYTF. The CDR3 nucleotides are TGTGCCAGCAGTTCGGGACAGGGATACTATGGCTACACCTTC. The gene calls are TRBV28 and TRBJ1-2, with TRBD1 identical over 9 bases. The CDR3 length is 14 residues. Germline values: CDR1 MDHEN, CDR2 SYDVKM. Trimming removed 4 bases from V and 3 bases from J; junction bases left unmatched: 3.

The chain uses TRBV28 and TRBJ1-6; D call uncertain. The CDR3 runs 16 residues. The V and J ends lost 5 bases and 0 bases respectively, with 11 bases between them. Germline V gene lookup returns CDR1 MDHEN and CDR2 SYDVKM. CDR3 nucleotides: TGTGCCAGCAGTCTTTCTACTAGCTCCTATAATTCACCCCTCCACTTT. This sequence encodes CASSLSTSSYNSPLHF.

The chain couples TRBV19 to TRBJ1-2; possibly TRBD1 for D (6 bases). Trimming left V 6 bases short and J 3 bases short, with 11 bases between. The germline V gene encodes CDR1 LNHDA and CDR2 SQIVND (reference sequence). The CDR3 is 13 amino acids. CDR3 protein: CASSAQGDYGYTF. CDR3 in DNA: TGTGCCAGTAGCGCACAGGGTGACTATGGCTACACCTTC.

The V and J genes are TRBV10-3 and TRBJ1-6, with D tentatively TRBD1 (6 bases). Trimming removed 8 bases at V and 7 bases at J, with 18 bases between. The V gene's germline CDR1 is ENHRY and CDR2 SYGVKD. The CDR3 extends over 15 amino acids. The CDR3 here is CAISREQGQNSPLHF. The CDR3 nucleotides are TGTGCCATCTCCCGGGAACAGGGTCAAAATTCACCCCTCCACTTT.

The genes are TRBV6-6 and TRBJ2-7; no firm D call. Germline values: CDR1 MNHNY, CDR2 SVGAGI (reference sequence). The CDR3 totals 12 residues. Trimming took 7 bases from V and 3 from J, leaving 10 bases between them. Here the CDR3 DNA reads TGTGCCAGCACCCTAGACGGCTACGAGCAGTACTTC. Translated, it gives CASTLDGYEQYF.